This entry concerns a single TCR beta chain. This specimen comes from a study of blood T cell repertoires in COVID-19. Study-level background: Samples representing acute and convalescent COVID-19 were sourced from the United States, Italy and Spain. In each case, the material was cDNA or gDNA derived from T cells, B-cell-depleted T cells, or PBMCs.

Authors' processing steps: Estimation of nucleated cell counts relied on the amplification of reference gene primers. Profiled with immunoSEQ multiplex PCR; TCRdb holds only in-frame clones, not every one. V and J calls and clone size are copied from that table; D and trimming were computed from the DNA. This sample has about 93,000 clones; roughly 87% occur once, and the top ten carry roughly 2.3%. The sequencing input was peripheral blood. This clonotype was sampled from a man aged 50-59 years with acute or convalescent COVID-19.

Written as DNA, the CDR3 is TGTGCCAGTAGCCCCGGGACAGGGCGAGAGACCCAGTACTTC. Its protein product is CASSPGTGRETQYF. This chain connects TRBV2 to TRBJ2-5, with 9 positions matching TRBD1. V lost 9 bases, J lost 4 bases, and 9 bases stayed unmatched. This CDR3 has 14 amino acids. Germline V gene lookup returns CDR1 SNHLY and CDR2 FYNNEI.